A selection of T cell receptor beta chains follows, all from one sample in a study of blood T cell repertoires in COVID-19. Only in-frame clones appear in the TCRdb table, and some are missing; sequencing was by immunoSEQ multiplex PCR. The sample has 72,000 or so clones; 86% are singletons. The sequenced sample consisted of peripheral blood. These receptor sequences come from a woman in her fifties or sixties with acute or convalescent COVID-19. Both conserved end residues are part of each CDR3. Each record gives: clone size, D gene, V gene, J gene, CDR3 DNA, CDR3 protein. A D gene is named only where the DNA matches it firmly. Clone size, where shown, is once, few, many, or a class for clones that have expanded.

NA	NA	TRBV5-1	TRBJ2-7	TGCGCCAGCAGCTTGCGCCCCGGGTCGGGGTCCGAGCAGTACTTC	CASSLRPGSGSEQYF
NA	NA	TRBV19	TRBJ1-2	TGTGCCAGTAGTAGACCCGGGAGTCTTACCCTCTATGGCTACACCTTC	CASSRPGSLTLYGYTF
NA	TRBD2	TRBV7-3	TRBJ2-1	TGTGCCAGCAGCGCAACTAGCGGGGGAACCTACAATGAGCAGTTCTTC	CASSATSGGTYNEQFF
NA	NA	TRBV18	TRBJ2-3	TGTGCCAGCTCACCACAGGGGGGGAGCCGGGCCGATACGCAGTATTTT	CASSPQGGSRADTQYF
NA	NA	TRBV27	TRBJ1-2	TGTGCCAGCAGTGAAGCGGGGGCGGAGGACTATGGCTACACCTTC	CASSEAGAEDYGYTF
NA	TRBD2	TRBV5-4	TRBJ2-1	TGTGCCAGCAGTTCCAGCGGGGCTGGAAGGCAGTTCTTC	CASSSSGAGRQFF
NA	NA	TRBV7-8	TRBJ2-7	TGTGCCAGCAGCCTAGGGGCTGGCTACGAGCAGTACTTC	CASSLGAGYEQYF
NA	TRBD1	TRBV7-3	TRBJ2-6	TGTGCCAGCAGCCCTCGACAGGGAATGTCTGGGGCCAACGTCCTGACTTTC	CASSPRQGMSGANVLTF
NA	NA	TRBV2	TRBJ2-2	TGTGCCAGCAGCGAAATTCGTCCCGAGGGCACCGGGGAGCTGTTTTTT	CASSEIRPEGTGELFF
NA	TRBD2	TRBV2	TRBJ2-1	TGTGCCAGCAGTCCGGGACTAGCCCAAGAGCAGTTCTTC	CASSPGLAQEQFF
once	NA	TRBV5-1	TRBJ1-1	TGCGCCAGCAGCTTGGAGGGGTTTGGCACTGAAGCTTTCTTT	CASSLEGFGTEAFF
NA	TRBD2	TRBV5-1	TRBJ2-1	TGCGCCAGCAGCTTGGTGGTAGCGGGGGACAATGAGCAGTTCTTC	CASSLVVAGDNEQFF
NA	TRBD1	TRBV3-1/TRBV3-2	TRBJ2-7	TGTGCCAGCAGTCAAGGGGCCGCAGGGGGCTACGAGCAGTACTTC	CASSQGAAGGYEQYF
NA	NA	TRBV6-1	TRBJ2-3	TGTGCCAGCAGTGAACCTGTGGCGGGGAGCACAGATACGCAGTATTTT	CASSEPVAGSTDTQYF
NA	NA	TRBV3-1/TRBV3-2	TRBJ2-5	TGTGCCAGCAGCCCGGAGGGGGGGCTAGAGACCCAGTACTTC	CASSPEGGLETQYF
few	NA	TRBV6-5	TRBJ2-2	TGTGCCAGCAGTTATCGCCTAGCAAACACCGGGGAGCTGTTTTTT	CASSYRLANTGELFF
few	NA	TRBV5-1	TRBJ1-6	TGCGCCAGCAGCTTCGGGGATAATTCACCCCTCCACTTT	CASSFGDNSPLHF
NA	NA	TRBV6-6	TRBJ2-3	TGTGCCAGCAGTAGACCTACCCGGGACACAGATACGCAGTATTTT	CASSRPTRDTDTQYF
NA	NA	TRBV2	TRBJ1-1	TGTGCCAGCAGTCCTCTCGGGGGGAGCACTGAAGCTTTCTTT	CASSPLGGSTEAFF
once	NA	TRBV6-5	TRBJ2-4	TGTGCCAGCAGTTCCCCTCTAAGAAACATTCAGTACTTC	CASSSPLRNIQYF
NA	TRBD1	TRBV18	TRBJ1-3	TGTGCCAGCTCACCACCGGGACAGGGGGCCTATGGAAACACCATATATTTT	CASSPPGQGAYGNTIYF
NA	NA	TRBV28	TRBJ2-7	TGTGCCATGGCAGACAGCTCCTACGAGCAGTACTTC	CAMADSSYEQYF
NA	TRBD2	TRBV11-1	TRBJ2-5	TGTGCCAGCTCGGGACTAGCCCAAGAGACCCAGTACTTC	CASSGLAQETQYF
NA	TRBD1	TRBV2	TRBJ1-2	TGTGCCAGCAGGACCGGGACAGGGGACTATGGCTACACCTTC	CASRTGTGDYGYTF
NA	NA	TRBV19	TRBJ1-5	TGTGCCAGTAGTATAGATCGGAGCAATCAGCCCCAGCATTTT	CASSIDRSNQPQHF
NA	NA	TRBV9	TRBJ1-2	TGTGCCAGCAGCGTAGATCAGGGTCCTAACTATGGCTACACCTTC	CASSVDQGPNYGYTF
NA	NA	TRBV19	TRBJ1-5	TGTGCCAGTAGTATAGATTGGCGTGGGCGCGAGGGAAATCAGCCCCAGCATTTT	CASSIDWRGREGNQPQHF
few	TRBD1	TRBV7-9	TRBJ1-6	TGTGCCAGCAGCTCAGAGACAGGGGGGAATTCACCCCTCCACTTT	CASSSETGGNSPLHF
NA	TRBD2	TRBV5-1	TRBJ2-1	TGCGCCAGCAGCTACATACTAGCGGGGGGCGTAAATGAGCAGTTCTTC	CASSYILAGGVNEQFF
NA	TRBD1	TRBV4-1	TRBJ1-1	TGCGCCAGCAGCCAGAGGGACAGCAACACTGAAGCTTTCTTT	CASSQRDSNTEAFF
NA	TRBD1	TRBV6-5	TRBJ2-5	TGTGCCAGCAGTAGGACAGGCCCCCGCGAGACCCAGTACTTC	CASSRTGPRETQYF
NA	NA	TRBV14	TRBJ2-5	TGTGCCAGCAGCCAAGTAAGAGGGGACTCGGAGACCCAGTACTTC	CASSQVRGDSETQYF
NA	TRBD2	TRBV4-2	TRBJ2-1	TGTGCCAGCAGCCCACGGACTAGCGGGGGGCCGTACAATGAGCAGTTCTTC	CASSPRTSGGPYNEQFF
NA	TRBD1	TRBV5-4	TRBJ1-6	TGTGCCAGCAGCTTGGTGGGACAGGGGGCGGGTAATTCACCCCTCCACTTT	CASSLVGQGAGNSPLHF
NA	NA	TRBV6-1	TRBJ1-5	TGTGCCAGCAGTGAACAGGGGTATGGCAATCAGCCCCAGCATTTT	CASSEQGYGNQPQHF
NA	NA	TRBV19	TRBJ1-6	TGTGCCAGTACGACAAGTGGGGCAGGCTCCTATAATTCACCCCTCCACTTT	CASTTSGAGSYNSPLHF
NA	TRBD1	TRBV5-6	TRBJ1-1	TGTGCCAGCAGCTTGCAAAGACAGGGCACTGAAGCTTTCTTT	CASSLQRQGTEAFF
NA	TRBD1	TRBV7-2	TRBJ1-1	TGTGCCAGCAGCCGGGACAGACGGCTGACTGAAGCTTTCTTT	CASSRDRRLTEAFF
NA	TRBD1	TRBV5-1	TRBJ1-4	TGCGCCAGCAGGACACAGGGGAGTAATGAAAAACTGTTTTTT	CASRTQGSNEKLFF
NA	TRBD2	TRBV18	TRBJ2-1	TGTGCCAGCTCACTCACCGGGACTAGCGGGGGGGCTGGTGAGCAGTTCTTC	CASSLTGTSGGAGEQFF
few	NA	TRBV6-2/TRBV6-3	TRBJ1-3	TGTGCCAGCAGTTACTCGAGGAGCTCTGGAAACACCATATATTTT	CASSYSRSSGNTIYF
NA	TRBD2	TRBV7-8	TRBJ2-5	TGTGCCAGCAGCCTGGGACTAGCGGGGGATCAAGAGACCCAGTACTTC	CASSLGLAGDQETQYF